These T cell receptor beta chains were read from a single sample in a study of blood T cell repertoires in COVID-19. The protocol was immunoSEQ multiplex PCR, while the TCRdb copy is restricted to in-frame clones and leaves out a portion. The sample yields approximately 440,000 clones, around 91% seen once. Sequencing used PBMCs or T cells enriched from blood (not recorded which). These receptors were obtained from a man aged 18-30 years who had recovered from COVID-19. CDR3s include the opening cysteine and the closing phenylalanine or tryptophan. A D gene is named only where the DNA matches it firmly. The size field is filled for only some rows; it gives once, few, many or a size class.

-	-	TRBJ2-3	TRBV24-1	TGTGCCACCAGCCCAAGGCCCGGGAGCACAGATACGCAGTATTTT	CATSPRPGSTDTQYF
-	-	TRBJ1-5	TRBV21-1	TGTGCCAGGGCATGGCAGCCCCAGCATTTT	CARAWQPQHF
-	TRBD2	TRBJ2-1	TRBV19	TGTGCCAGTAGTAGACTAGCGGACGGATACAATGAGCAGTTCTTC	CASSRLADGYNEQFF
-	TRBD1	TRBJ1-6	TRBV6-1	TGTGCCAGCAGTCAAGGTCCAGGGGGAGAGTATTCACCCCTCCACTTT	CASSQGPGGEYSPLHF
-	-	TRBJ2-5	TRBV7-2	TGTGCCAGCAGCACGCAGCAACTAGTTCAAGAGACCCAGTACTTC	CASSTQQLVQETQYF
-	TRBD2	TRBJ2-7	TRBV19	TGTGCCAGTAGTATTGGAGCGGGAGAGGCCTACGAGCAGTACTTC	CASSIGAGEAYEQYF
-	TRBD2	TRBJ2-1	TRBV11-3	TGTGCCAGCAGCTTAGATACGGGGGGAGGTGAGCAGTTCTTC	CASSLDTGGGEQFF
-	-	TRBJ1-6	TRBV2	TGTGCCAGCAGTGAAACTAACGCTCTCTATAATTCACCCCTCCACTTT	CASSETNALYNSPLHF
-	-	TRBJ1-6	TRBV4-1	TGCGCCAGCAGCCAAGAAACCCTCTCTGAGGTACCCCTCCACTTT	CASSQETLSEVPLHF
-	-	TRBJ1-1	TRBV20-1	TGCAGTGCCCTGGACAGAGATGAAGCTTTCTTT	CSALDRDEAFF
few	-	TRBJ1-1	TRBV5-1	TGCGCCAGCAGCCCAGGCACAGGGAGCACTGAAGCTTTCTTT	CASSPGTGSTEAFF
-	-	TRBJ2-7	TRBV19	TGTGCCAGTAGTATTGTGTCAGGGGTTGGAATCGAGCAGTACTTC	CASSIVSGVGIEQYF
-	-	TRBJ1-1	TRBV19	TGTGCCAGTAGTATGGGGGACTATAACACTGAAGCTTTCTTT	CASSMGDYNTEAFF
-	-	TRBJ1-2	TRBV3-1/TRBV3-2	TGTGCCAGCAGCCAAGGATCTACAGGCACCTACTATGGCTACACCTTC	CASSQGSTGTYYGYTF
-	TRBD1	TRBJ1-1	TRBV6-2/TRBV6-3	TGTGCCAGCAGTGATACAGGGGGCACTGAAGCTTTCTTT	CASSDTGGTEAFF
-	TRBD2	TRBJ2-5	TRBV13	TGTGCCAGCAGCTCACTCCGACTAGCTGAAGAGACCCAGTACTTC	CASSSLRLAEETQYF
-	TRBD1	TRBJ2-3	TRBV14	TGTGCCAGCAAAAAGACAGGGGGTGTAACAGATACGCAGTATTTT	CASKKTGGVTDTQYF
-	TRBD2	TRBJ2-1	TRBV7-9	TGTGCCAGCAGCTTAGAGGTTGGCGAGCGGGGGCAGTTCTTC	CASSLEVGERGQFF
-	-	TRBJ2-2	TRBV27	TGTGCCAGCATTGGGAGGCGGGACACCGGGGAGCTGTTTTTT	CASIGRRDTGELFF
-	TRBD2	TRBJ2-3	TRBV3-1/TRBV3-2	TGTGCCAGCAGCCCTCGGACTAGCGGGGGAACAGATACGCAGTATTTT	CASSPRTSGGTDTQYF
-	TRBD1	TRBJ1-1	TRBV30	TGTGCCTGGAAGACAGGGATCGGGCACACTGAAGCTTTCTTT	CAWKTGIGHTEAFF
-	-	TRBJ1-1	TRBV5-6	TGTGCCAGCACCCGGGGGTGGGCACCTAACACTGAAGCTTTCTTT	CASTRGWAPNTEAFF
-	-	TRBJ1-2	TRBV3-1/TRBV3-2	TGTGCCAGCAGCCAAGAGTTAGGGGCAGAATATGGCTACACCTTC	CASSQELGAEYGYTF
-	-	TRBJ1-2	TRBV4-1	TGCGCCAGCAGCCGAACGGGGGTGGGAGGCTACACCTTC	CASSRTGVGGYTF
-	-	TRBJ1-5	TRBV30	TGTGCCTGGGGCGGACAGCAAAATCAGCCCCAGCATTTT	CAWGGQQNQPQHF
-	-	TRBJ1-2	TRBV3-1/TRBV3-2	TGTGCCAGCAGGGCCGGGACTTCTGGCTACACCTTC	CASRAGTSGYTF
-	-	TRBJ1-2	TRBV7-9	TGTGCCAGCAGCTTCTTGGACAGAGATGGCTACACCTTC	CASSFLDRDGYTF
-	-	TRBJ2-3	TRBV4-1	TGCGCCAGCAGCCCAACTCTCACAGATACGCAGTATTTT	CASSPTLTDTQYF
-	TRBD2	TRBJ2-1	TRBV27	TGTGCCAGCAATCCGAGCGGGAGCAATGAGCAGTTCTTC	CASNPSGSNEQFF
-	-	TRBJ2-2	TRBV19	TGTGCCAGTAGTATTGGGGGGACCGGGGAGCTGTTTTTT	CASSIGGTGELFF
once	-	TRBJ1-2	TRBV3-1/TRBV3-2	TGTGCCAGCAGCGCCCCAGGGTATGGCTACACCTTC	CASSAPGYGYTF
-	TRBD2	TRBJ2-7	TRBV5-1	TGCGCCAGCAGCTTGTCTAGCGGGGGCTCCTACGAGCAGTACTTC	CASSLSSGGSYEQYF
-	-	TRBJ2-1	TRBV6-2/TRBV6-3	TGTGCCAGCAGTTCCCCCGACGGGGGTTTGGGGAATGAGCAGTTCTTC	CASSSPDGGLGNEQFF
-	-	TRBJ1-2	TRBV18	TGTGCCAGCTCACCAGGCAGTAACTATGGCTACACCTTC	CASSPGSNYGYTF
-	-	TRBJ2-7	TRBV5-6	TGTGCCAGCAGTAAAACCGGGACCTACGAGCAGTACTTC	CASSKTGTYEQYF